The 3 T cell receptor beta chains listed next were all sequenced from one sample in a study of blood T cell repertoires in COVID-19 (dated by TCRdb to the early 2020s). The library was obtained by the immunoSEQ multiplex PCR assay. TCRdb's version of the immuneACCESS table is confined to in-frame rearrangements and falls short of the full clone set. An unresolved V gene accounts for under half of the shortfall where checked; the remainder is of unknown origin. For this sample the table gives some 150,000 clones, of which around 87% were detected only once. Together, the top ten hold approximately 6.5% of the sample. The sample comprised peripheral blood. The receptors derive from a woman aged 80 or over in a cohort sampled during active or convalescent COVID-19.

The rearrangement joins TRBV28 to TRBJ1-2; maybe TRBD1 (6 bases). The V gene lost 2 bases and the J gene lost 5 bases, with 27 bases spanning the gap. Germline CDR1 reads MDHEN; CDR2 reads SYDVKM. The CDR3 sequence is 19 residues long. The DNA of the CDR3 is TGTGCCAGCAGTTTAGCCTCATTACCCCCACGGGACACGGGGTATGGCTACACCTTC. Its translation: CASSLASLPPRDTGYGYTF.

The rearrangement joins TRBV29-1 to TRBJ1-1; D gene uncertain. The V end lost 7 bases, the J end lost 4 bases, and 10 bases lay between the germline ends. The germline CDR1 and CDR2 sequences are SQVTM and ANQGSEA. The CDR3 runs to 11 residues. The CDR3: CSAGSGTEAFF. In DNA, the CDR3 is TGCAGCGCCGGGTCGGGCACTGAAGCTTTCTTT. Combining the CDR3 with reference TRBV29-1 and TRBJ1-1 gives the whole variable domain SAVISQKPSRDICQRGTSLTIQCQVDSQVTMMFWYRQQPGQSLTLIATANQGSEATYESGFVIDKFPISRPNLTFSTLTVSNMSPEDSSIYLCSAGSGTEAFFGQGTRLTVV.

This clone was counted a single time. The chain recombines TRBV9 with TRBJ1-3; D possibly corresponds to TRBD1 (6 bases). From germline, CDR1 is SGDLS and CDR2 YYNGEE. Deletions cut 4 bases from V and 0 bases from J, with 11 bases between. CDR3 size: 15 residues. The CDR3 coding sequence is TGTGCCAGCAGCACCCGGGACAACTCTGGAAACACCATATATTTT. It encodes CASSTRDNSGNTIYF.